Below are 11 T cell receptor beta chains sequenced from a single sample in a study of spatial heterogeneity in lung cancer (dated 2019 in TCRdb). Interpreted using the paper, the time point label stands for: sample taken at primary tumor resection. Whole RNA extracted from tumor and nontumor lung tissue, or from cryopreserved PBMC samples, was used for TCR sequencing without cell sorting. The method behind the library was 5' RACE. For sequencing, a NextSeq 500 was employed. TCRdb itself trimmed the public reads at Q25 with fastp, ran MiXCR and retained productive beta chains. A single entry per CDR3 protein holds the most common genes and DNA from its merged rows. The sample profile shows about 18,000 distinct CDR3 sequences; under 20% of them were found once. The ten biggest clones cover about 14% of the sample. Source: PBMCs, taken at surgery. These receptors were obtained from a male donor with early-stage non-small cell lung cancer.

The gene calls are TRBV19 and TRBJ1-1; a weak D match, TRBD1 (6 bases). Germline V gene data show CDR1 as LNHDA and CDR2 as SQIVND (reference sequence). The CDR3 contains 15 residues. V lost 11 bases and J lost 0, with 19 bases in between. This CDR3 is CASSRGMWVNTEAFF. Written as DNA, the CDR3 is TGTGCCTCCAGTAGGGGGATGTGGGTGAACACTGAAGCTTTCTTT.

CDR3 sequence: CASSLDEGTGELFF. The CDR3 DNA is TGCGCCAGCAGCTTGGACGAGGGCACCGGGGAGCTGTTTTTT. The chain carries TRBV5-1 and TRBJ2-2, with D maybe TRBD2 (5 bases). Germline V gene data show CDR1 as SGHRS and CDR2 as YFSETQ. The CDR3 runs to 14 residues. Trimming stripped 0 bases from V and 4 bases from J, with 7 bases between.

This clonotype is termed medium-sized. The rearrangement uses TRBV7-6 and TRBJ1-1, with D hard to call. The ends were cut back, 3 bases at V and 0 bases at J, with 2 bases in the middle. Germline values: CDR1 SGHVS, CDR2 FNYEAQ. The length of the CDR3 is 12 residues. CDR3 sequence: CASSFLNTEAFF. The CDR3, as DNA: TGTGCCAGCAGCTTCTTGAACACTGAAGCTTTCTTT.

This clonotype was seen a few times. V usage is TRBV10-2 and J usage is TRBJ1-4; D unclear. The CDR3 spans 13 residues. Germline V gene lookup returns CDR1 WSHSY and CDR2 SAAADI. CDR3 nucleotides: TGCGGCTCTGGCAGTACAACTAATGAAAAACTGTTTTTT. Residues: CGSGSTTNEKLFF.

This clonotype was recorded at least ten times. The chain is built from TRBV2 and TRBJ1-2, with D perhaps TRBD1 (5 bases). From germline, CDR1 is SNHLY and CDR2 FYNNEI. CDR3 length: 14 amino acids. Trimming cost V 6 bases and J 6 bases, with 17 bases left between them. The chain's CDR3 is CASSVRGGDNGYTF. The DNA of the CDR3 is TGTGCCAGCAGCGTTAGGGGAGGAGATAATGGCTACACCTTC.

In this sample, this clonotype turned up a few times. The chain is built from TRBV19 and TRBJ2-5; D might be TRBD1 (6 bases). Trimming pared 5 bases from V and 1 base from J, leaving 14 bases between. The CDR3 length is 15 residues. Germline V CDR1 and CDR2: LNHDA, SQIVND (reference sequence). Here the CDR3 DNA reads TGTGCCAGTAGTCACAACAGGGTGGCCCAAGAGACCCAGTACTTC. It codes for CASSHNRVAQETQYF.

This clonotype is termed medium-sized (0.01 to 0.1%). V and J are TRBV11-2 and TRBJ1-5, with D perhaps TRBD1 (5 bases). Germline-derived CDR1 and CDR2 are SGHAT and FQNNGV. This CDR3 comprises 15 residues. The V gene lost 5 bases and the J gene lost 2 bases, with 13 bases spanning the gap. As DNA, the CDR3 is TGTGCCAGCAGCCCTGCGGGGGTTGGCAATCAGCCCCAGCATTTT. Amino acids: CASSPAGVGNQPQHF.

The V gene is TRBV12-3 or TRBV12-4, the J gene TRBJ1-5; D remains ambiguous. Trimming removed 8 bases from V and 4 bases from J, with 9 bases in between. There are 12 residues in the CDR3. CDR3 nucleotides: TGTGCCAGCGCACCCAGTAATCAGCCCCAGCATTTT. Protein: CASAPSNQPQHF.

V gene TRBV19 combines with J gene TRBJ2-7; TRBD2 matches at 10 bases. The trim removed 8 bases at V and 5 bases at J, leaving 9 bases unmatched. Germline CDR1 reads LNHDA; CDR2 reads SQIVND (reference sequence). CDR3 length equals 14 residues. In DNA form, the CDR3 reads TGTGCCAGTGGGGCTAGCGGGGGAAGGAACGAGCAGTACTTC. Translating it yields CASGASGGRNEQYF. Based on the CDR3 plus reference TRBV19 and TRBJ2-7, the full variable domain is DGGITQSPKYLFRKEGQNVTLSCEQNLNHDAMYWYRQDPGQGLRLIYYSQIVNDFQKGDIAEGYSVSREKKESFPLTVTSAQKNPTAFYLCASGASGGRNEQYFGPGTRLTVT.

This clonotype appeared many times. The chain uses TRBV7-6 and TRBJ1-2; perhaps TRBD1 as D (5 bases). This CDR3 is built from 14 residues. The germline V gene encodes CDR1 SGHVS and CDR2 FNYEAQ. Trimming took 7 bases from V and 7 from J, leaving 19 bases between them. CDR3 in DNA: TGTGCCAGCACCCCGACGGGGGGTTTCTCTGGCTACACCTTC. Encoded protein: CASTPTGGFSGYTF.

This clonotype was counted many times. J is TRBJ2-3 and V is TRBV3-1, with D unresolved. Germline CDR1 LGHDT, CDR2 YNNKEL (reference sequence). The V end was cut by 0 bases, the J end by 9 bases, with 19 bases between. The CDR3 length is 16 residues. CDR3 sequence: CASSQDGTFPLWTQYF. The CDR3 nucleotides are TGTGCCAGCAGCCAAGATGGAACGTTCCCTCTCTGGACGCAGTATTTT.